The TCR beta chain under discussion was sequenced for a study of OX40 agonist ivuxolimab in advanced cancers. Study in general: Patients were dosed with the agonistic anti-OX40 (CD134) antibody ivuxolimab. Age averaged around 58 years (range 23 to 79), and roughly 80% were male. Broader study findings: Researchers did not establish what antigens the expanded peripheral T cells target.

Cycle 7 day 1, cycle 4 day 1, and baseline were the timepoints at which blood was sampled. This clone was detected a few times. The antigen is not known. Profiled with immunoSEQ multiplex PCR; TCRdb holds only in-frame clones, not every one. The repertoire holds about 77,000 clones, about 86% seen once, with approximately 0.75% in the top ten. V was pared by 4 bases and J by 7 bases, with 16 bases between. Per germline, CDR1 SGHTA and CDR2 FQGNSA. The CDR3 is 14 residues long. Sequenced here: CD4+ or CD8+ T cells sorted from blood, sampled in a trial of the OX40 agonist ivuxolimab. The sequence was obtained from an adult with an advanced solid tumor such as melanoma, head and neck, liver or kidney cancer. This chain uses TRBV7-2 with TRBJ1-2, with D possibly matching TRBD1 (5 bases). Written as DNA, the CDR3 is TGTGCCAGCAGCTCAAGCGTAGGGGAGACTGGCTACACCTTC. Amino acids: CASSSSVGETGYTF.